Below are 21 T cell receptor beta chains sequenced from a single sample in a study of blood T cells in healthy people across ages. Primers used in a second PCR of about 6 to 12 cycles were a sample-barcoded 5' primer and a J-beta primer mix. TCRdb independently ran MiXCR on the 5' RACE reads; one entry per CDR3 protein. This sample has roughly 1.7 million distinct CDR3 sequences, with about 35% found just once. The sequenced sample was blood. These receptors all come from a young woman in good health.

This clonotype was observed many times. The CDR3 DNA reads as TGTGCCAGCAGGGGACCGTCCTACGAGCAGTACTTC. Translated, it gives CASRGPSYEQYF. The rearrangement joins TRBV27 to TRBJ2-7, with D perhaps being TRBD1 or TRBD2 (5 bases each). This CDR3 region has 12 residues. Germline V gives CDR1 MNHEY, CDR2 SMNVEV (reference sequence). V gave up 6 bases and J gave up 1 base, with 7 bases separating them.

The chain couples TRBV3-1 to TRBJ2-1, with 11 bases matching TRBD2. After removal of 4 bases from V and 9 bases from J, the junction contained 5 bases not matched to a gene. The CDR3 is 14 amino acids. In germline, CDR1 is LGHDT, CDR2 YNNKEL (reference sequence). The CDR3 DNA sequence: TGTGCCAGCAGCCCGGGACTAGCGGTGAGTGAGCAGTTCTTC. Translating it yields CASSPGLAVSEQFF.

This rearrangement joins TRBV7-3 to TRBJ2-1; a possible D gene is TRBD1 (6 bases). This CDR3 has 14 amino acids. Per germline, CDR1 SGHTA and CDR2 FQGTGA. V lost 5 bases to trimming and J lost 5 bases, with 13 bases between them. This chain's CDR3 is CASSQLGQNNEQFF. The CDR3, as DNA: TGTGCCAGCAGCCAATTAGGACAGAACAATGAGCAGTTCTTC.

In this sample, this clonotype turned up a few times. The genes are TRBV9 and TRBJ1-2, with TRBD1 as a possible D gene (5 bases). CDR3 size: 13 residues. Germline lookup yields CDR1 SGDLS and CDR2 YYNGEE. V was pared by 4 bases and J by 4 bases, with 11 bases between. CDR3 in DNA: TGTGCCAGCAGCCCGACAGAAGCCTATGGCTACACCTTC. It specifies CASSPTEAYGYTF.

The J gene is TRBJ1-6, the V gene TRBV6-2 or TRBV6-3, with 7 positions matching TRBD1. The CDR3 totals 16 residues. The J segment lost 8 bases and the V segment lost 2 bases, leaving 9 bases of the junction unmatched. In germline, CDR1 is MNHEY, CDR2 SVGEGT. The CDR3 loop is CASSYGLGTDDSPLHF. The CDR3 DNA is TGTGCCAGCAGTTACGGGCTCGGGACAGATGATTCACCCCTCCACTTT.

This chain uses TRBV3-1 with TRBJ2-1, with a possible D match to TRBD2 (6 bases). Germline CDR1 and CDR2: LGHDT and YNNKEL (reference sequence). The CDR3 loop spans 13 amino acids. Trimming removed 6 bases from V and 0 bases from J, with 6 bases in between. The CDR3 DNA is TGTGCCAGCAGACTAGCCTCCTACAATGAGCAGTTCTTC. This codes for CASRLASYNEQFF.

The chain has TRBV5-1 and TRBJ2-5, with 9 positions matching TRBD2. This CDR3 region has 15 residues. Germline V gene lookup returns CDR1 SGHRS and CDR2 YFSETQ. V was clipped by 0 bases and J by 5 bases; unmatched bases: 5. In DNA form, the CDR3 reads TGCGCCAGCAGCTTGGCCCGCACTAGCGGGGAGACCCAGTACTTC. Amino acid sequence: CASSLARTSGETQYF.

The J gene is TRBJ2-5, the V gene TRBV7-9; 7 bases line up with TRBD1. Per the germline V gene, CDR1 is SEHNR and CDR2 is FQNEAQ (reference sequence). Losses at the gene ends were 5 bases for V and 11 bases for J; bases not matched to a gene: 8. This CDR3 contains 12 residues. CDR3 in DNA: TGTGCCAGCAGCATATCGGGGACAGAGCAGTACTTC. Translated, it gives CASSISGTEQYF. The full variable domain, in which reference TRBV7-9 and TRBJ2-5 provide the parts outside the CDR3, is DTGVSQNPRHKITKRGQNVTFRCDPISEHNRLYWYRQTLGQGPEFLTYFQNEAQLEKSRLLSDRFSAERPKGSFSTLEIQRTEQGDSAMYLCASSISGTEQYFGPGTRLLVL.

The chain uses TRBV10-3 and TRBJ2-7; D gene unclear. V was cut by 2 bases and J by 2 bases, with 13 bases left in between. The germline V gene has CDR1 ENHRY and CDR2 SYGVKD. CDR3 length: 15 amino acids. This CDR3 reads CAISEDIQNTYEQYF. The DNA of the CDR3 is TGTGCCATCAGTGAGGATATACAGAATACCTACGAGCAGTACTTC.

This clonotype was counted at least ten times. The genes are TRBV6-5 and TRBJ2-7; TRBD1 matches 10 bases. This CDR3 spans 15 amino acids. Unmatched junction bases numbered 10, after V lost 4 bases and J lost 7 bases. CDR1 is MNHEY, CDR2 SVGAGI, per germline. The CDR3 sequence: CASSSRDRGVYEQYF. The CDR3 region has the DNA TGTGCCAGCAGTTCTCGGGACAGGGGAGTCTATGAGCAGTACTTC.

This clonotype was seen more than once but under ten times. The V gene is TRBV24-1, the J gene TRBJ1-5; 7 nucleotides agree with TRBD1. This CDR3 has 15 residues. Unmatched junction bases numbered 9, after V lost 4 bases and J lost 7 bases. The germline V gene encodes CDR1 KGHDR and CDR2 SFDVKD. DNA for the CDR3: TGTGCCACCAGTGAACCGGGACAGAGCGGACAGCCCCAGCATTTT. This codes for CATSEPGQSGQPQHF.

The chain combines TRBV20-1 with TRBJ2-5; 7 bases agree with TRBD1. The germline CDR1 and CDR2 sequences are DFQATT and SNEGSKA (reference sequence). V shed 8 bases, J shed 3 bases, and the junction held 9 bases outside the gene matches. The CDR3 length is 13 residues. CDR3 nucleotide sequence: TGCAGTTCCCTCAGGGGGAACGAAGAGACCCAGTACTTC. Amino acids: CSSLRGNEETQYF.

The V call is TRBV10-3, the J call TRBJ1-1; D uncertain. Per the germline V gene, CDR1 is ENHRY and CDR2 is SYGVKD. With 3 bases removed from V and 0 bases from J, the gap between germline ends came to 5 bases. The CDR3 covers 13 residues. The CDR3 DNA follows: TGTGCCATCAGTGAAGATATGAACACTGAAGCTTTCTTT. It yields the protein CAISEDMNTEAFF.

This clonotype was seen a single time. The V call is TRBV10-3, the J call TRBJ1-2, with D possibly TRBD1 on 6 matching bases. The CDR3 runs 14 residues. V lost 6 bases to trimming and J lost 4 bases, with 15 bases between them. Germline V gene lookup returns CDR1 ENHRY and CDR2 SYGVKD. CDR3 amino acids: CAISDPGVVYGYTF. The CDR3 nucleotides are TGTGCCATCAGCGACCCAGGGGTTGTCTATGGCTACACCTTC.

For this clonotype: This sequence may be a read error, since a much larger clone differs from it by one base. The chain employs TRBV10-3 and TRBJ2-7, with D unresolved. Deletions cut 3 bases from V and 10 bases from J, with 16 bases between. The germline gives CDR1 ENHRY, CDR2 SYGVKD. The CDR3 has 13 amino acids. This CDR3 is CAISDPGREAQYF. The CDR3 DNA sequence: TGTGCCATCAGTGACCCAGGAAGAGAGGCCCAGTACTTC.

The V call is TRBV20-1, the J call TRBJ2-1, with 10 bases lining up with TRBD2. The germline CDR1 and CDR2 sequences are DFQATT and SNEGSKA (reference sequence). The CDR3 is made up of 13 amino acids. Trimming cost V 4 bases and J 10 bases; bases outside gene matches: 7. The CDR3 nucleotides read TGCAGTGCTACAAGCGGGGGGGGCCGGGAGCAGTTCTTC. Residues: CSATSGGGREQFF.

The CDR3 region is CASSLVFGVLTDQETQYF. CDR3 in DNA: TGTGCCAGCAGCTTAGTTTTCGGGGTATTGACAGACCAAGAGACCCAGTACTTC. V and J are TRBV7-9 and TRBJ2-5; either TRBD1 or TRBD2 may fit D (5 bases each). The CDR3 covers 18 residues. Germline V CDR1 and CDR2: SEHNR, FQNEAQ (reference sequence). Trimming stripped 1 base from V and 0 bases from J, with 18 bases between.

The CDR3 spells CASSSHRGALEAFF. The CDR3 coding sequence is TGTGCCAGCAGTTCCCACAGGGGGGCTCTTGAAGCTTTCTTT. The chain links TRBV6-6 to TRBJ1-1, with TRBD1 matching over 8 bases. The V and J ends lost 4 bases and 7 bases, in that order; junction bases with no gene match: 8. CDR1 is MNHNY and CDR2 is SVGAGI in the germline V gene (reference sequence). The CDR3 is 14 amino acids.

This clonotype was counted a few times. This chain connects TRBV10-2 to TRBJ2-7; D is undetermined. The CDR3 consists of 13 residues. V was cut by 8 bases and J by 7 bases, with 18 bases left in between. Germline V gene lookup returns CDR1 WSHSY and CDR2 SAAADI. The CDR3 loop is CASEYSLGWEQYF. CDR3 coding DNA: TGCGCCAGCGAGTATAGCTTGGGTTGGGAGCAGTACTTC.

The chain uses TRBV20-1 and TRBJ2-3, with 9 bases identical to TRBD2. Losses at the gene ends were 1 base for V and 1 base for J; bases not matched to a gene: 12. The CDR3 consists of 18 residues. Germline V gene data show CDR1 as DFQATT and CDR2 as SNEGSKA (reference sequence). The CDR3 spells CSARANSGERGGTDTQYF. CDR3 DNA: TGCAGTGCTAGAGCGAACTCTGGAGAGCGGGGGGGCACAGATACGCAGTATTTT.

At least ten counts were recorded for this clonotype. The chain carries TRBV4-1 and TRBJ2-3, with 9 bases lining up with TRBD2. CDR1 is MGHRA and CDR2 is YSYEKL in the germline V gene. V lost 4 bases and J lost 1; bases outside the gene matches: 9. The CDR3 is 17 residues long. For the CDR3, the DNA is TGCGCCAGCAGCCGAGAAGGACAGCGGGGGGGCACAGATACGCAGTATTTT. It yields the protein CASSREGQRGGTDTQYF.